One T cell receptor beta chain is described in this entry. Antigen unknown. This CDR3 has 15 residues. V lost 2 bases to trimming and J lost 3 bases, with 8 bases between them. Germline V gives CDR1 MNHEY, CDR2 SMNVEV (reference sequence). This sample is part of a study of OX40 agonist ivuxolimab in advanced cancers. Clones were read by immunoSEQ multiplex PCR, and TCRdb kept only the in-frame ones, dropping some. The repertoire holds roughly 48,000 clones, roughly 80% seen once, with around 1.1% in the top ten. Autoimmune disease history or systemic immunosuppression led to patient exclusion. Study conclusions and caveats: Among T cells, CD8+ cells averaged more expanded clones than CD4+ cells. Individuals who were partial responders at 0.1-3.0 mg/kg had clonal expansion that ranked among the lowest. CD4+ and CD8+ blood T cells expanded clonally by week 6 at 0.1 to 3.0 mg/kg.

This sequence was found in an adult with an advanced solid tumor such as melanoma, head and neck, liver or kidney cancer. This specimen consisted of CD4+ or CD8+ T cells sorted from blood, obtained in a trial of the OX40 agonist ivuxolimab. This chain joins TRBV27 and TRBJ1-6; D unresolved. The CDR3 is CASSLIPDYNSPLHF. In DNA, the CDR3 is TGTGCCAGCAGTTTAATCCCCGACTATAATTCACCCCTCCACTTT.